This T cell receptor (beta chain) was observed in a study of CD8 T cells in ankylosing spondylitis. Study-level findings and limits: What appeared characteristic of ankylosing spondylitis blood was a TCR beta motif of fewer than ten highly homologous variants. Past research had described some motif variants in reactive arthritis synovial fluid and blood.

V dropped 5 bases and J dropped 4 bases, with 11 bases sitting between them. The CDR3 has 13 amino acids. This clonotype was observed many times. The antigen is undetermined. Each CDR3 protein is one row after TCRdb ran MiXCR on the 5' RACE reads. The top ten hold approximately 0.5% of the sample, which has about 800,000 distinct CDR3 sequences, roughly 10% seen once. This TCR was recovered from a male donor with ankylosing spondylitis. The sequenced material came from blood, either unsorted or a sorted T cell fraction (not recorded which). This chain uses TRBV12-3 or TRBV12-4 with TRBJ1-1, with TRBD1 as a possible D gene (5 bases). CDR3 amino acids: CASSPQEATEAFF. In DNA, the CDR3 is TGTGCCAGCAGTCCACAGGAGGCCACTGAAGCTTTCTTT.